Included here is one T cell receptor (beta chain) sequence, with context. A J-beta primer mix and a sample-barcoded 5' primer were used in a second PCR of about 7 to 12 cycles. One entry per CDR3 protein results from TCRdb running MiXCR on the 5' RACE reads. Among about 320,000 distinct CDR3 sequences, less than 30% were seen once, and the ten largest hold over 25%. The record originates from a study of blood T cells in healthy people across ages. This TCR derives from an older woman in good health. The sample consisted of blood.

In nucleotides, the CDR3 is TGTGCCAGCAGTAGGTGGGGCACCGGGGAGCTGTTTTTT. Translated, it gives CASSRWGTGELFF. The chain couples TRBV28 to TRBJ2-2; D is undetermined. Trimming left V 5 bases short and J 4 bases short, with 8 bases between. This CDR3 comprises 13 residues. Germline V gives CDR1 MDHEN, CDR2 SYDVKM.